This T cell receptor beta chain was identified in a study of blood T cell repertoires in COVID-19. Data came from immunoSEQ multiplex PCR; TCRdb stores just in-frame clones and leaves some out. Of under 350,000 clones listed, around nine tenths are singletons. V was clipped by 8 bases and J by 4 bases; unmatched bases: 14. This CDR3 is built from 15 residues. Germline CDR1 is MDHEN and CDR2 is SYDVKM. Recovered Cohort 3 donors showed two negative PCRs, clearance, or symptom resolution. V gene TRBV28 combines with J gene TRBJ2-7; 7 bases match TRBD2. The clonotype comes from a woman aged 18-29 years who had recovered from COVID-19. Sequencing was carried out using PBMCs or T cells enriched from blood (not recorded which). The CDR3 loop reads CASLPLVGLLYEQYF. CDR3 in DNA: TGTGCCAGCCTGCCCCTCGTGGGACTACTGTACGAGCAGTACTTC.